Sequencing of this TCR beta chain was carried out in a study of shared clonotypes between healthy human individuals. Looked up from germline, CDR1 is MDHEN and CDR2 is SYDVKM. The trim removed 8 bases at V and 2 bases at J, leaving 12 bases unmatched. The CDR3 is 15 residues long. This clone was detected only once. Sequenced by immunoSEQ multiplex PCR; TCRdb stores in-frame clones only, minus some. The sample records 2.3 million or so clones, 85% to 95% being singletons. Material for sequencing was naive CD4+ T cells from PBMCs. Subset meaning: CD45RA+ positively selected. The source of this sequence is a man between 18 and 29 years old in good health. Some clones in this sample may be carry-over from other donors' samples. The chain carries TRBV28 and TRBJ2-7; 7 bases are a match to TRBD2. CDR3 amino acids: CASAQRAGDTYEQYF. DNA of the CDR3: TGTGCCAGCGCCCAGCGGGCGGGAGACACCTACGAGCAGTACTTC.